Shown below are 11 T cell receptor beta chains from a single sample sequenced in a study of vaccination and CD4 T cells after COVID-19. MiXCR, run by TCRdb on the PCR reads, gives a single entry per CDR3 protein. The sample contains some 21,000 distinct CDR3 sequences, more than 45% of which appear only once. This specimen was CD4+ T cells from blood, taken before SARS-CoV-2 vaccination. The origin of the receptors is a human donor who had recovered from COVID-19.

The CDR3 spells CASSANRGGRSPLHF. The CDR3 region has the DNA TGTGCCAGCAGTGCCAACAGGGGTGGACGTTCACCCCTCCACTTT. The V call is TRBV6-1, the J call TRBJ1-6; TRBD1 matches at 7 bases. Germline V gene lookup returns CDR1 MNHNS and CDR2 SASEGT. The junction had 9 bases not matched to a gene; V was cut back by 4 bases and J by 9 bases. The CDR3 runs to 15 residues.

The CDR3, as DNA: TGTGCCAGCAGTTTATCCTACGGAGAGACCCAGTACTTC. It is translated as CASSLSYGETQYF. V usage is TRBV27 and J usage is TRBJ2-5, with D unresolved. The CDR3 has 13 amino acids. CDR1 and CDR2 (germline): MNHEY, SMNVEV (reference sequence). V gave up 0 bases and J gave up 4 bases, with 6 bases separating them.

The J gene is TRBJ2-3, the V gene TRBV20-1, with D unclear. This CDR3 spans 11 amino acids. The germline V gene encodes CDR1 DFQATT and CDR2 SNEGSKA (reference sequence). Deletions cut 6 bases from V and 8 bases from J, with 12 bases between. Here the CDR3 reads CSAPDRGTQYF. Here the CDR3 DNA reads TGCAGTGCCCCCGATAGAGGTACGCAGTATTTT.

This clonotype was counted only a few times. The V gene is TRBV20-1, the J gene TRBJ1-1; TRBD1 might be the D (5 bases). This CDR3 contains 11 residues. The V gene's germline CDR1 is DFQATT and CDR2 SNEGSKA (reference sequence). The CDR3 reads CGVWGGTEAFF. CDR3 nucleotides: TGCGGGGTATGGGGGGGCACTGAAGCTTTCTTT.

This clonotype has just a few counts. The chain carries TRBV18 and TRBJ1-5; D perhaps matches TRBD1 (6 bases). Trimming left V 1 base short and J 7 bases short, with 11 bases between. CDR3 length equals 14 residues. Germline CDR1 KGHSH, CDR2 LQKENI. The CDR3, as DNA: TGTGCCAGCTCACCACTACACAGGGCCCAGCCCCAGCATTTT. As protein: CASSPLHRAQPQHF.

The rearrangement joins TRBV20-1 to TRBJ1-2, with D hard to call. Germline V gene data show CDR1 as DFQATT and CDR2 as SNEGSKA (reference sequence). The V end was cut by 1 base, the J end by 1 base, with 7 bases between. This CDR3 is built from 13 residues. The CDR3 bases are TGCAGTGCTAGAGTGACAAATAACTATGGCTACACCTTC. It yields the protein CSARVTNNYGYTF.

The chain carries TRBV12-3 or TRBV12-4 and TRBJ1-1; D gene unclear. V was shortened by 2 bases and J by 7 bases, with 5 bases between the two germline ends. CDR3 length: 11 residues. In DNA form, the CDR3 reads TGTGCCAGCAGTTTAAATAATGAAGCTTTCTTT. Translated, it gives CASSLNNEAFF.

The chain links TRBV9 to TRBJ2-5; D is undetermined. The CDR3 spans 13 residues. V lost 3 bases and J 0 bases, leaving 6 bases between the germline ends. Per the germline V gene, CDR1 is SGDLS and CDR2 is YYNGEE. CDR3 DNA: TGTGCCAGCAGCGCCGGCAACCAAGAGACCCAGTACTTC. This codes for CASSAGNQETQYF.

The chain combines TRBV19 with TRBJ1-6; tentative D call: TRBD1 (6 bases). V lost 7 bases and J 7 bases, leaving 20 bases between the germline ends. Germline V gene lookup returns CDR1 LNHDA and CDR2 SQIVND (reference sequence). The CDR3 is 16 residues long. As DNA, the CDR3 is TGTGCCAGTAATCAGGGAGCCGGGACATGGAATTCACCCCTCCACTTT. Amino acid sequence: CASNQGAGTWNSPLHF.

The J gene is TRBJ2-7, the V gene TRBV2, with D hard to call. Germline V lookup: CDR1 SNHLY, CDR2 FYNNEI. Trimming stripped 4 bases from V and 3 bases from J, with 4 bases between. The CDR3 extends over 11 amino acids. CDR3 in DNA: TGTGCCAGCAGTGTATTCTACGAGCAGTACTTC. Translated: CASSVFYEQYF.

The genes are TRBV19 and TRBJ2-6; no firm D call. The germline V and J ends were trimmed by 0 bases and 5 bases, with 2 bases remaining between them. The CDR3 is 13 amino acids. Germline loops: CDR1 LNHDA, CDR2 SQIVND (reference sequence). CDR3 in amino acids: CASSIDRANVLTF. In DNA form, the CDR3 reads TGTGCCAGTAGTATAGATCGGGCCAACGTCCTGACTTTC.